This T cell receptor beta chain was sequenced during a study of shared clonotypes between healthy human individuals. Recent vaccinations or acute infections were absent in the healthy HIV-negative adult donors. With 6 bases removed from V and 2 bases from J, the gap between germline ends came to 14 bases. Germline V lookup: CDR1 MDHEN, CDR2 SYDVKM. The CDR3 covers 14 residues. The sample holds one count of this clone. Generated by immunoSEQ multiplex PCR, the TCRdb table keeps only in-frame clones and is missing some. This repertoire shows roughly 660,000 clones, about nine tenths found once; its top ten account for 34%.

The chain recombines TRBV28 with TRBJ2-7; possibly TRBD1 or TRBD2 for D (5 bases each). Sequenced material: memory CD8+ T cells from PBMCs. Stated subset: CD45RO+ cells pooled with CCR7-negative TemRA cells. This receptor was obtained from a man younger than 30 in good health. Some clones in this sample may be carry-over from other donors' samples. The CDR3 reads CASRWGSGPYEQYF. CDR3 sequence (DNA): TGTGCCAGCAGGTGGGGGAGTGGGCCCTACGAGCAGTACTTC.